The 27 T cell receptor beta chains in this list originate from one sample, sequenced in a study of CD8+CD57+ T cells in acquired aplastic anemia. Profiles of TCR beta VDJ and CDR3 were generated from a genomic DNA template. TCRdb itself ran the reads through MiXCR, one entry per CDR3 protein. Among 160,000 or so distinct CDR3 sequences listed, 40% to 55% were seen once. Patients chosen for sequencing had CD8+CD57+ cells that had expanded, as shown by flow cytometry. The sequenced material came from sorted CD4+, CD8+, or CD8+CD57+ T cells (not recorded which) from PBMCs. Receptors originate from a human donor with aplastic anemia.

The chain uses TRBV9 and TRBJ1-6; D ambiguous. Germline V gene data show CDR1 as SGDLS and CDR2 as YYNGEE. CDR3 size: 12 residues. V was pared by 1 base and J by 7 bases, with 3 bases between. This CDR3 is CASSVPNSPLHF. The CDR3 region has the DNA TGTGCCAGCAGCGTACCCAATTCACCCCTCCACTTT.

The chain is built from TRBV5-6 and TRBJ2-7; TRBD1 matches at 9 bases. The CDR3 is made up of 13 amino acids. Germline CDR1 and CDR2: SGHDT and YYEEEE. V shed 1 base and J 5 bases; nucleotides not matched to a gene: 1. This CDR3 reads CASSLRTGDEQYF. CDR3 bases: TGTGCCAGCAGCTTGCGGACAGGGGACGAGCAGTACTTC.

The genes are TRBV5-1 and TRBJ2-7; D not resolved. The V end lost 5 bases, the J end lost 9 bases, and 15 bases lay between the germline ends. The CDR3 runs to 12 residues. The germline V gene encodes CDR1 SGHRS and CDR2 YFSETQ. CDR3 DNA: TGCGCCAGCAGACAAGGGCAGTCCGGGCAGTACTTC. Encoded protein: CASRQGQSGQYF.

The J gene is TRBJ2-5, the V gene TRBV20-1; 11 bases align to TRBD2. From germline, CDR1 is DFQATT and CDR2 SNEGSKA (reference sequence). The CDR3 has 15 amino acids. V trimming: 6 bases; J trimming: 1 base; junction bases outside the gene matches: 7. The DNA of the CDR3 is TGCAGTGCAAGAACTAGCGGGGGATTCCAAGAGACCCAGTACTTC. Its translation is CSARTSGGFQETQYF.

V and J are TRBV9 and TRBJ2-7, with D possibly matching TRBD2 (6 bases). V lost 4 bases, J lost 0 bases, and 11 bases lay in between. The CDR3 is 14 amino acids. The germline V gene encodes CDR1 SGDLS and CDR2 YYNGEE. The CDR3 spells CASSHGGDSYEQYF. The CDR3 DNA is TGTGCCAGCAGCCACGGCGGGGACTCCTACGAGCAGTACTTC.

Note on this clonotype: One base away lies a much larger clone, so this may be a sequencing read error. The gene calls are TRBV5-1 and TRBJ1-3; D gene uncertain. The CDR3 extends over 14 amino acids. Germline V gene lookup returns CDR1 SGHRS and CDR2 YFSETQ. Deletions cut 0 bases from V and 9 bases from J, with 13 bases between. The CDR3 here is CASSLVGRETTIYF. The CDR3, as DNA: TGCGCCAGCAGCTTGGTTGGGCGTGAAACCACCATATATTTT.

The rearrangement links TRBV25-1 to TRBJ2-2; 15 positions match TRBD2. The CDR3 runs to 18 residues. Losses at the gene ends were 4 bases for V and 5 bases for J; bases not matched to a gene: 8. Per the germline V gene, CDR1 is MGHDK and CDR2 is SYGVNS. CDR3 DNA sequence: TGTGCCAGCAGTGGCGGGACTAGCGGGGGGCCGTTGACCGGGGAGCTGTTTTTT. The encoded protein is CASSGGTSGGPLTGELFF.

This clonotype was counted between two and nine times. A much larger clone sits a single nucleotide away, making a read error possible. The V call is TRBV20-1, the J call TRBJ2-2; 7 bases agree with TRBD1. The CDR3 loop spans 14 amino acids. Germline V gives CDR1 DFQATT, CDR2 SNEGSKA (reference sequence). In DNA, the CDR3 is TGCAGTGCTAGAGCCAGGGGGAACGCCGGGGAGCTGTTTTTT. Translating gives CSARARGNAGELFF.

This chain connects TRBV2 to TRBJ2-5; 9 positions match TRBD2. The CDR3 has 15 amino acids. Germline values: CDR1 SNHLY, CDR2 FYNNEI. V lost 6 bases, J lost 4 bases, and 9 bases stayed unmatched. CDR3 bases: TGTGCCAGCAGCCCTAGCGGGGACGGGCTAGAGACCCAGTACTTC. It yields the protein CASSPSGDGLETQYF.

This clonotype was seen ten or more times. This rearrangement joins TRBV11-1 to TRBJ2-3, with D possibly matching TRBD1 (5 bases). This CDR3 comprises 14 residues. V was clipped by 7 bases and J by 3 bases, with 14 bases between them. CDR1 is SGHAT and CDR2 is FQDESV in the germline V gene (reference sequence). The CDR3 DNA is TGTGCCAGCACCCTCTGGGGCGGTACAGATACGCAGTATTTT. Amino acids: CASTLWGGTDTQYF.

This chain uses TRBV5-6 with TRBJ1-2, with TRBD1 as a possible D gene (6 bases). This CDR3 contains 13 residues. V lost 2 bases, J lost 4 bases, and 9 bases lay in between. The germline gives CDR1 SGHDT, CDR2 YYEEEE. The CDR3 region has the DNA TGTGCCAGCAGCTTTACAGGGATCTATGGCTACACCTTC. Translated, it gives CASSFTGIYGYTF. The full variable domain, in which reference TRBV5-6 and TRBJ1-2 provide the parts outside the CDR3, is DAGVTQSPTHLIKTRGQQVTLRCSPKSGHDTVSWYQQALGQGPQFIFQYYEEEERQRGNFPDRFSGHQFPNYSSELNVNALLLGDSALYLCASSFTGIYGYTFGSGTRLTVV.

J is TRBJ2-1 and V is TRBV20-1; no clear D. The CDR3 totals 13 residues. Deletions cut 3 bases from V and 7 bases from J, with 13 bases between. Germline CDR1 is DFQATT and CDR2 is SNEGSKA (reference sequence). The DNA of the CDR3 is TGCAGTGCTAGTTCGGTGATTGGAAATGAGCAGTTCTTC. This codes for CSASSVIGNEQFF.

Note on this clonotype: One end of the junction is discordant with germline, which a read error may explain. The chain carries TRBV27 and TRBJ1-2; 9 bases fit TRBD1. Germline V gene data show CDR1 as MNHEY and CDR2 as SMNVEV (reference sequence). This CDR3 is built from 14 residues. The CDR3 DNA reads TGTGCCGGCAGACACAGGACAGGGGTGGGTGGCTACACCTTC. Translated: CAGRHRTGVGGYTF.

The chain couples TRBV20-1 to TRBJ2-5; the match to TRBD2 covers 11 bases. V lost 2 bases and J lost 4; bases outside the gene matches: 6. Germline V CDR1 and CDR2: DFQATT, SNEGSKA (reference sequence). CDR3 length: 15 residues. CDR3 bases: TGCAGTGCTAGAATAATTAGCGGGAGGGGAGAGACCCAGTACTTC. This gives the protein CSARIISGRGETQYF.

This clonotype appeared many times. This rearrangement joins TRBV5-1 to TRBJ1-2; D call uncertain. The V and J ends lost 1 base and 8 bases respectively, with 15 bases between them. CDR1 is SGHRS, CDR2 YFSETQ, per germline. The CDR3 loop spans 14 amino acids. The CDR3 DNA reads TGCGCCAGCAGCTTGCCCGACCCTCTGGGCGGCTACACCTTC. The encoded protein is CASSLPDPLGGYTF.

The chain employs TRBV5-1 and TRBJ2-3; D might be TRBD2 (5 bases). Germline V gives CDR1 SGHRS, CDR2 YFSETQ. The CDR3 covers 14 residues. Trimming pared 0 bases from V and 6 bases from J, leaving 11 bases between. The CDR3, as DNA: TGCGCCAGCAGCTTGGCTAGCTCTGGCGATACGCAGTATTTT. Its protein is CASSLASSGDTQYF. Using reference TRBV5-1 and TRBJ2-3 for the parts outside the CDR3, the full variable domain is KAGVTQTPRYLIKTRGQQVTLSCSPISGHRSVSWYQQTPGQGLQFLFEYFSETQRNKGNFPGRFSGRQFSNSRSEMNVSTLELGDSALYLCASSLASSGDTQYFGPGTRLTVL.

DNA for the CDR3: TGCAGCGTGGGGGACAGGGGAATGAGCTCCTACGAGCAGTACTTC. Its translation: CSVGDRGMSSYEQYF. V and J are TRBV29-1 and TRBJ2-7; 10 bases are shared with TRBD1. This CDR3 spans 15 amino acids. From germline, CDR1 is SQVTM and CDR2 ANQGSEA. The trim removed 6 bases at V and 0 bases at J, leaving 8 bases unmatched.

This clonotype came up many times. The J gene is TRBJ2-3, the V gene TRBV13; 7 bases are a match to TRBD2. The length of the CDR3 is 15 residues. The V gene's germline CDR1 is PRHDT and CDR2 FYEKMQ (reference sequence). After removal of 4 bases from V and 3 bases from J, the junction contained 7 bases not matched to a gene. In DNA, the CDR3 is TGTGCCAGCAGCTCCCGCGGGGGAACGACAGATACGCAGTATTTT. It is translated as CASSSRGGTTDTQYF.

The rearrangement links TRBV7-9 to TRBJ2-5; D gene unclear. The CDR3 sequence is 14 residues long. CDR1 is SEHNR, CDR2 FQNEAQ, per germline (reference sequence). Trimming pared 7 bases from V and 5 bases from J, leaving 17 bases between. This chain's CDR3 is CASTTPTLLETQYF. In DNA form, the CDR3 reads TGTGCCAGCACCACACCGACTCTACTCGAGACCCAGTACTTC. Based on the CDR3 plus reference TRBV7-9 and TRBJ2-5, the full variable domain is DTGVSQNPRHKITKRGQNVTFRCDPISEHNRLYWYRQTLGQGPEFLTYFQNEAQLEKSRLLSDRFSAERPKGSFSTLEIQRTEQGDSAMYLCASTTPTLLETQYFGPGTRLLVL.

The chain has TRBV19 and TRBJ1-2, with TRBD1 identical over 11 bases. The CDR3 totals 13 residues. The germline V gene has CDR1 LNHDA and CDR2 SQIVND (reference sequence). After removal of 9 bases from V and 8 bases from J, the junction contained 8 bases not matched to a gene. The CDR3 here is CASRDRGKWGYTF. The CDR3 nucleotides read TGTGCCAGCCGGGACAGGGGGAAGTGGGGCTACACCTTC.

Of note for this clonotype: The conserved phenylalanine or tryptophan normally closing the CDR3 is absent here, so this likely arose from a read error. The rearrangement links TRBV29-1 to TRBJ2-7; D possibly corresponds to TRBD1 (5 bases). The CDR3 is made up of 13 amino acids. CDR1 is SQVTM, CDR2 ANQGSEA, per germline. In DNA, the CDR3 is TGCAGTGTTGAAGGTCAGGGTGCCTACGAGCAGTACCTC. Amino acids: CSVEGQGAYEQYL.

This clonotype was seen a single time. The rearrangement uses TRBV5-1 and TRBJ1-1, with 7 positions matching TRBD1. Germline V gene lookup returns CDR1 SGHRS and CDR2 YFSETQ. With V trimmed by 5 bases and J by 7 bases, 8 bases remained unmatched. The CDR3 contains 13 residues. CDR3 amino acids: CASRQVGGDEAFF. The CDR3 bases are TGCGCCAGCAGACAAGTAGGGGGCGATGAAGCTTTCTTT.

Only a few counts were recorded for this clonotype. The rearrangement links TRBV10-3 to TRBJ2-5; 10 positions match TRBD2. The J segment lost 1 base and the V segment lost 2 bases, leaving 7 bases of the junction unmatched. The CDR3 has 17 residues. Germline-derived CDR1 and CDR2 are ENHRY and SYGVKD. The CDR3 is CAISEGNVAGGQETQYF. The CDR3 coding sequence is TGTGCCATCAGTGAGGGTAACGTAGCGGGGGGCCAAGAGACCCAGTACTTC.

The chain joins TRBV7-9 to TRBJ1-1; D call uncertain. Germline assignment: CDR1 SEHNR and CDR2 FQNEAQ (reference sequence). CDR3 length equals 13 residues. Trimming cost V 3 bases and J 1 base, with 6 bases left between them. The CDR3 DNA reads as TGTGCCAGCAGCTTCTTCCAGAACACTGAAGCTTTCTTT. It specifies CASSFFQNTEAFF.

The sample holds many counts of this clonotype. The genes are TRBV20-1 and TRBJ2-5, with TRBD2 as a possible D gene (6 bases). The CDR3 totals 15 residues. CDR1 DFQATT and CDR2 SNEGSKA come from the germline V gene (reference sequence). Trimming pared 0 bases from V and 4 bases from J, leaving 15 bases between. CDR3 in amino acids: CSARDSTRWGETQYF. DNA of the CDR3: TGCAGTGCTAGAGATTCGACTAGATGGGGAGAGACCCAGTACTTC.

Notes on this clonotype: A junction end diverges from the germline sequence, so it may reflect a read error. The J gene is TRBJ2-7, the V gene TRBV2; either TRBD1 or TRBD2 may fit D (5 bases each). CDR3 size: 14 residues. Germline V gives CDR1 SNHLY, CDR2 FYNNEI. The CDR3 reads CASRPIGTTYEQYF. CDR3 nucleotides: TGTGCCAGCAGGCCCATAGGGACCACCTATGAGCAGTACTTC.

This clonotype has ten or more counts. The genes are TRBV29-1 and TRBJ2-7; 8 nucleotides match TRBD2. This CDR3 is 13 amino acids long. From germline, CDR1 is SQVTM and CDR2 ANQGSEA. J lost 3 bases, V lost 4 bases, and 5 bases had no gene match. Written as DNA, the CDR3 is TGCAGCGTTGGGGATGCGGGGGGCTACGAGCAGTACTTC. It specifies CSVGDAGGYEQYF.